The rows below give T cell receptor beta chains drawn from one sample of a study of blood T cell repertoires in COVID-19. TCRdb keeps only in-frame clones here, not all; method: immunoSEQ multiplex PCR. The sample includes about 150,000 clones, over 70% of them seen just once. Sequencing was performed on peripheral blood. The receptors originated from a man in his 60s with acute or convalescent COVID-19. Both conserved end residues are part of each CDR3. D genes are given only for firm matches. For some rows the clone size is stated as once, few or many, or as a class when expanded; others skip it.

few,TRBJ2-5,.,TRBV10-3,TGTGCCATCAGTGCCGGGCGAGGGCGGCAAGAGACCCAGTACTTC,CAISAGRGRQETQYF
.,TRBJ1-1,.,TRBV28,TGTGCCAGCAGTTTATCCGCAGGGAGGACTGAAGCTTTCTTT,CASSLSAGRTEAFF
.,TRBJ1-5,.,TRBV6-2/TRBV6-3,TGTGCCAGCAGTTACAACGTAGCCAGCCAAAAGGGGTATAGCAATCAGCCCCAGCATTTT,CASSYNVASQKGYSNQPQHF
.,TRBJ1-5,.,TRBV9,TGTGCCAGCAGCGTATCAGGGAGGAGCAATCAGCCCCAGCATTTT,CASSVSGRSNQPQHF
.,TRBJ2-2,.,TRBV5-1,TGCGCCAGCAGCTTGGTTTCCGGGGATTACACCGGGGAGCTGTTTTTT,CASSLVSGDYTGELFF
.,TRBJ2-6,.,TRBV29-1,TGCAGCGTTGAAGTAGGGGCCAACGTCCTGACTTTC,CSVEVGANVLTF
.,TRBJ2-1,.,TRBV18,TGTGCCAGCTCTCCGGCCCTTAAGCGGTTCTTC,CASSPALKRFF
.,TRBJ2-7,TRBD2,TRBV10-2,TGCGCCAGTCGGGAGGCATACGAGCAGTACTTC,CASREAYEQYF
.,TRBJ1-1,.,TRBV7-9,TGTGCCAGCAGCTACTCACAGGGGAACACTGAAGCTTTCTTT,CASSYSQGNTEAFF
.,TRBJ2-3,.,TRBV11-2,TGTGCCAGCAGCTTCTCAGATACGCAGTATTTT,CASSFSDTQYF
.,TRBJ2-1,.,TRBV9,TGTGCCAGCAGCGTAGCGGGCGCTAGCGTGAGCGGGCAGTTCTTC,CASSVAGASVSGQFF
few,TRBJ2-7,.,TRBV3-1/TRBV3-2,TGTGCCAGCAGCCAAGATATAGAGCACGAGCAGTACTTC,CASSQDIEHEQYF
few,TRBJ1-4,.,TRBV5-6,TGTGCCAGCAGCATACAGGGTAATAATGAAAAACTGTTTTTT,CASSIQGNNEKLFF
.,TRBJ1-5,.,TRBV4-1,TGCGCCAGCAGCCAAGTTTGGGCAGGGGATAGCAATCAGCCCCAGCATTTT,CASSQVWAGDSNQPQHF
.,TRBJ1-1,.,TRBV9,TGTGCCAGCAGCCTAACCCCGAACACTGAAGCTTTCTTT,CASSLTPNTEAFF
.,TRBJ1-1,.,TRBV6-5,TGTGCCAGCAGCCGGCCTCAGGGAACTGAAGCTTTCTTT,CASSRPQGTEAFF
.,TRBJ1-6,TRBD1,TRBV5-1,TGCGCCAGCAGCTTGGAACAGGGGGCGTCTTCACCCCTCCACTTT,CASSLEQGASSPLHF
few,TRBJ1-5,TRBD1,TRBV19,TGTGCCAGTAGTACGGACAGGAGTCAGCCCCAGCATTTT,CASSTDRSQPQHF